This entry lists 12 T cell receptor beta chains sequenced from one sample in a study of T cell responses to AZD1222 COVID-19 vaccine. Clones were read by immunoSEQ multiplex PCR, and TCRdb kept only the in-frame ones, dropping some. There are more than 140,000 clones in the sample; about 91% occur only once, and more than 3% lies in the top ten. Source: peripheral blood, taken on day 0 of MenACWY control vaccination. Source of these receptors: an adult in good health.

This clone has more than one count but fewer than ten. The rearrangement links TRBV6-6 to TRBJ1-4, with 12 bases lining up with TRBD1. Losses at the gene ends were 5 bases for V and 4 bases for J; bases not matched to a gene: 8. The CDR3 loop spans 17 amino acids. In germline, CDR1 is MNHNY, CDR2 SVGAGI (reference sequence). The CDR3 DNA is TGTGCCAGCAGTCCCCGGGACAGGGGGCGCGGTAATGAAAAACTGTTTTTT. It encodes CASSPRDRGRGNEKLFF.

The V and J genes are TRBV4-1 and TRBJ2-7; TRBD2 aligns across 14 bases. Germline CDR1 is MGHRA and CDR2 is YSYEKL. CDR3 size: 18 residues. Germline trimming cut 3 bases from V and 2 bases from J; bases unmatched to any gene: 9. In DNA form, the CDR3 reads TGCGCCAGCAGCCACCTATGGACTAGCGGGAGGCCGGCCTACGAGCAGTACTTC. Amino acids: CASSHLWTSGRPAYEQYF.

The chain uses TRBV25-1 and TRBJ2-2; maybe TRBD1 (6 bases). The CDR3 spans 16 residues. The V gene's germline CDR1 is MGHDK and CDR2 SYGVNS. Deletions cut 2 bases from V and 5 bases from J, with 15 bases between. The CDR3 spells CASSEGGTGKTGELFF. CDR3 in DNA: TGTGCCAGCAGTGAAGGGGGCACAGGAAAGACCGGGGAGCTGTTTTTT.

This chain links TRBV4-3 with TRBJ1-2; the D is unclear. Germline values: CDR1 LGHNA, CDR2 YSLEER. The ends were cut back, 0 bases at V and 8 bases at J, with 13 bases in the middle. The CDR3 has 14 residues. Here the CDR3 DNA reads TGCGCCAGCAGCCAAGAACCGGGAAGTAGCGGCTACACCTTC. Protein sequence: CASSQEPGSSGYTF.

The chain links TRBV3-1 (or the pseudogene TRBV3-2) to TRBJ1-2; D not resolved. This CDR3 region has 14 residues. Trimming shortened V by 1 base and J by 7 bases, and 13 bases separated the two germline ends. Germline V gene data show CDR1 as LGHDT and CDR2 as YNNKEL (reference sequence). CDR3 nucleotides: TGTGCCAGCAGCCAAGGGGCAGGATCAGTTGGCTACACCTTC. Translated, it gives CASSQGAGSVGYTF.

The chain carries TRBV6-2 or TRBV6-3 and TRBJ1-6; the D is unclear. This CDR3 contains 13 residues. CDR1 is MNHEY and CDR2 is SVGEGT in the germline V gene. V lost 6 bases to trimming and J lost 9 bases, with 12 bases between them. The CDR3: CASSAGGSSPLHF. The CDR3 nucleotides are TGTGCCAGCAGCGCGGGAGGGAGTTCACCCCTCCACTTT.

The V call is TRBV6-5, the J call TRBJ2-1; D is perhaps TRBD1 (6 bases). From germline, CDR1 is MNHEY and CDR2 SVGAGI. Trimming shortened V by 8 bases and J by 9 bases, and 17 bases separated the two germline ends. CDR3 length: 13 residues. The DNA for the CDR3 is TGTGCCAGCGGCGACCTTCAGGGGCGTGAGCAGTTCTTC. This sequence encodes CASGDLQGREQFF.

V is TRBV7-8 and J is TRBJ2-7, with D perhaps TRBD1 or TRBD2 (5 bases each). This CDR3 has 14 residues. V lost 5 bases and J 3 bases, leaving 14 bases between the germline ends. Germline CDR1 SGHVS, CDR2 FQNEAQ. The CDR3 protein is CASSPRDQGYEQYF. The CDR3 DNA follows: TGTGCCAGCAGCCCGAGGGACCAGGGCTACGAGCAGTACTTC.

The chain carries TRBV5-1 and TRBJ2-7, with a possible D match to TRBD1 (5 bases). The CDR3 is 14 amino acids. Trimming shortened V by 0 bases and J by 5 bases, and 12 bases separated the two germline ends. In germline, CDR1 is SGHRS, CDR2 YFSETQ. CDR3 nucleotide sequence: TGCGCCAGCAGCTTGGAAGCAGGGTTAAACGAGCAGTACTTC. This codes for CASSLEAGLNEQYF.

The genes are TRBV9 and TRBJ2-5; maybe TRBD2 (7 bases). Germline lookup yields CDR1 SGDLS and CDR2 YYNGEE. This CDR3 region has 17 residues. The germline V and J ends were trimmed by 4 bases and 4 bases, with 23 bases remaining between them. The CDR3 DNA is TGTGCCAGCAGCCCACCCTTCATGAGGGGGGGGGCAGAGACCCAGTACTTC. Residues: CASSPPFMRGGAETQYF.

This clone was detected a few times. The V call is TRBV6-1, the J call TRBJ1-6, with 7 bases fitting TRBD1. Losses at the gene ends were 3 bases for V and 10 bases for J; bases not matched to a gene: 3. Germline CDR1 MNHNS, CDR2 SASEGT. The CDR3 runs 13 residues. DNA of the CDR3: TGTGCCAGCAGTGACAGGGGGAGCTCACCCCTCCACTTT. This codes for CASSDRGSSPLHF.

This clone was counted once. The CDR3, as DNA: TGTGCCAGCAGGCGACAGGGGAGGAACACCGGGGAGCTGTTTTTT. Protein product: CASRRQGRNTGELFF. V and J are TRBV11-3 and TRBJ2-2; 8 bases map to TRBD1. Losses at the gene ends were 6 bases for V and 1 base for J; bases not matched to a gene: 4. The CDR3 sequence is 15 residues long. Germline values: CDR1 SGHNT, CDR2 YENEEA.